The next 10 T cell receptor beta chains were all read from a single sample in a study of T cell responses to AZD1222 COVID-19 vaccine. Assay used: immunoSEQ multiplex PCR; TCRdb lists only in-frame clones, some missing. The repertoire holds roughly 130,000 clones, with approximately 85% as singletons. This material consisted of peripheral blood, taken on day 0 of AZD1222 vaccination. These receptor sequences come from an adult in good health.

V gene TRBV19 combines with J gene TRBJ1-5, with unresolved D. V shed 5 bases and J shed 4 bases, with 12 bases lying between them. The CDR3 consists of 14 residues. Germline lookup yields CDR1 LNHDA and CDR2 SQIVND (reference sequence). CDR3 nucleotide sequence: TGTGCCAGTAGTGTGACTCAAGGGAATCAGCCCCAGCATTTT. This translates into CASSVTQGNQPQHF.

The table lists this clone with a count of one. The chain carries TRBV6-5 and TRBJ1-2; D might be TRBD1 (5 bases). CDR3 length: 15 amino acids. V was pared by 2 bases and J by 3 bases, with 13 bases between. Per the germline V gene, CDR1 is MNHEY and CDR2 is SVGAGI. This CDR3 is CASSYPRGGDYGYTF. The CDR3 region has the DNA TGTGCCAGCAGTTACCCTCGGGGGGGGGACTATGGCTACACCTTC.

The rearrangement uses TRBV5-4 and TRBJ1-6; the D gene is possibly TRBD1 (6 bases). V lost 3 bases and J 10 bases, leaving 23 bases between the germline ends. CDR3 size: 17 residues. Germline V gene data show CDR1 as SGHNT and CDR2 as YYREEE (reference sequence). CDR3 nucleotides: TGTGCCAGCAGCTCCAAACTTTACAGGGATGCAGGATCACCCCTCCACTTT. This gives the protein CASSSKLYRDAGSPLHF.

This chain links TRBV5-1 with TRBJ1-1; D is unclear. CDR1 is SGHRS, CDR2 YFSETQ, per germline. The V end lost 4 bases, the J end lost 3 bases, and 19 bases lay between the germline ends. CDR3 length: 16 residues. The CDR3 loop reads CASSGWAGDWDTEAFF. The CDR3, as DNA: TGCGCCAGCAGCGGATGGGCTGGGGATTGGGACACTGAAGCTTTCTTT.

The V and J genes are TRBV15 and TRBJ1-2; 7 bases match TRBD1. This CDR3 spans 15 amino acids. Trimming cost V 0 bases and J 8 bases; bases outside gene matches: 9. Per germline, CDR1 LNHNV and CDR2 YYDKDF (reference sequence). The CDR3 reads CATSRDRETGYGYTF. The CDR3 DNA reads as TGTGCCACCAGCAGAGATCGAGAGACAGGGTACGGCTACACCTTC.

The genes are TRBV3-1 (or the pseudogene TRBV3-2) and TRBJ2-1; D gene unclear. The CDR3 loop spans 11 amino acids. CDR1 and CDR2 from the germline V gene are LGHDT and YNNKEL (reference sequence). Deletions cut 3 bases from V and 7 bases from J, with 4 bases between. The CDR3 reads CASSQRNEQFF. The CDR3, as DNA: TGTGCCAGCAGCCAGAGAAATGAGCAGTTCTTC.

The rearrangement joins TRBV7-2 to TRBJ2-2; D may be TRBD1 or TRBD2 (5 bases each). Germline V CDR1 and CDR2: SGHTA, FQGNSA. The V end lost 0 bases, the J end lost 0 bases, and 8 bases lay between the germline ends. The CDR3 is 16 amino acids. CDR3 sequence: CASSLAGPTNTGELFF. CDR3 in DNA: TGTGCCAGCAGCTTAGCGGGACCTACGAACACCGGGGAGCTGTTTTTT.

The chain combines TRBV5-1 with TRBJ1-1, with no clear D. The CDR3 is 13 residues long. Trimming took off 1 base at V and 3 bases at J, with 7 bases between the two ends. Germline loops: CDR1 SGHRS, CDR2 YFSETQ. CDR3 residues: CASSLILDTEAFF. The DNA for the CDR3 is TGCGCCAGCAGCTTGATCTTAGACACTGAAGCTTTCTTT.

The chain links TRBV5-1 to TRBJ1-1; TRBD1 agrees at 7 bases. V shed 5 bases, J shed 3 bases, and the junction held 7 bases outside the gene matches. The CDR3 totals 14 residues. Per germline, CDR1 SGHRS and CDR2 YFSETQ. The CDR3 nucleotides are TGCGCCAGCAGGGGGGGACAGTTAGACACTGAAGCTTTCTTT. Protein product: CASRGGQLDTEAFF.

The chain is built from TRBV29-1 and TRBJ2-7; maybe TRBD2 (6 bases). CDR3 length: 11 residues. Germline lookup yields CDR1 SQVTM and CDR2 ANQGSEA. Trimming pared 4 bases from V and 2 bases from J, leaving 6 bases between. CDR3 in DNA: TGCAGCGTTGGGGAGGCCTACGAGCAGTACTTC. This translates into CSVGEAYEQYF.